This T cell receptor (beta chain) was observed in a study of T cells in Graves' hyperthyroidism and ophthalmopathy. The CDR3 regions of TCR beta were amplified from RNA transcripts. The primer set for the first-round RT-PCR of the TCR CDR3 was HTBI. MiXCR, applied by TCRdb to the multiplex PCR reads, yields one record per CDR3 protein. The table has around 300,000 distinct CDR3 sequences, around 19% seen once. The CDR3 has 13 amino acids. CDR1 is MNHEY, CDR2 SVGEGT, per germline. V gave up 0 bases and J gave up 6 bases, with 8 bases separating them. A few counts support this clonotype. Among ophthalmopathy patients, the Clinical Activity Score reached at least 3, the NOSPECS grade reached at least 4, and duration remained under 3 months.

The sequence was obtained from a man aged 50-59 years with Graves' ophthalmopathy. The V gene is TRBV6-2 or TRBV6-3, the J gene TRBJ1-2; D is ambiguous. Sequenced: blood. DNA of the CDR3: TGTGCCAGCAGTTACTCCCGGAAGGATGGCTACACCTTC. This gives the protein CASSYSRKDGYTF.